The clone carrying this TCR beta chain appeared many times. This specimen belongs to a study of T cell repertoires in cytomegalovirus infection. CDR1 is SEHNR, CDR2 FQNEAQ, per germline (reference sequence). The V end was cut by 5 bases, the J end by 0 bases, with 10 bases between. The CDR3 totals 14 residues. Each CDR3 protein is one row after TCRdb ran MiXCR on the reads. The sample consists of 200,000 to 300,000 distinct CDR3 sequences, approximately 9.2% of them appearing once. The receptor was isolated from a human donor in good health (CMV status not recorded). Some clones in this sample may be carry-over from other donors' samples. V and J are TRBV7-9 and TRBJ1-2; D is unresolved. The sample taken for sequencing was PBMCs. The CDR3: CASSMTTANYGYTF. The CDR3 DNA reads TGTGCCAGCAGCATGACAACAGCTAACTATGGCTACACCTTC.